Listed below are T cell receptor beta chains from one sample, sequenced in a study of T-cell reconstitution after alpha-beta-depleted transplantation in children. A single record per CDR3 protein comes from TCRdb applying MiXCR to the PCR reads. Here the sample spans about a million distinct CDR3 sequences, roughly 29% being singletons. Sequences were derived from PBMCs, mostly from graft donor cells, sampled 360 days after TCRalphabeta/CD19-depleted stem cell transplant. The receptors were sampled from a boy younger than two who had a stem cell transplant for SCID, so the T cells may come from the graft donor. The CDR3 runs from the conserved cysteine through the conserved F or W. A D gene is named only where the DNA matches it firmly. Clone size is given for some rows only: seen once, a few or many times, or a class if the clone is expanded.

j_call: TRBJ2-1; d_call: -; clone_size: few; v_call: TRBV12-3/TRBV12-4; cdr3_aa: CASSFQESGDEQFF; cdr3_nt: TGTGCCAGCAGTTTTCAGGAATCCGGAGATGAGCAGTTCTTC
j_call: TRBJ2-3; d_call: -; clone_size: -; v_call: TRBV12-3/TRBV12-4; cdr3_aa: CASSPHPRATDTQYF; cdr3_nt: TGTGCCAGCAGTCCTCATCCCAGAGCCACAGATACGCAGTATTTT
j_call: TRBJ1-3; d_call: -; clone_size: -; v_call: TRBV12-3/TRBV12-4; cdr3_aa: CASSLKVSGNTIYF; cdr3_nt: TGTGCCAGCAGTTTAAAGGTCTCTGGAAACACCATATATTTT
j_call: TRBJ2-3; d_call: -; clone_size: -; v_call: TRBV15; cdr3_aa: CATSSPGLGTDTQYF; cdr3_nt: TGTGCCACCAGCAGCCCAGGGCTGGGCACAGATACGCAGTATTTT
j_call: TRBJ2-1; d_call: TRBD1; clone_size: -; v_call: TRBV20-1; cdr3_aa: CSLPGQGSSEIYNEQFF; cdr3_nt: TGCAGTCTCCCGGGACAGGGCTCAAGCGAGATTTACAATGAGCAGTTCTTC
j_call: TRBJ2-7; d_call: -; clone_size: few; v_call: TRBV10-3; cdr3_aa: CAISESGTRQYF; cdr3_nt: TGTGCCATCAGTGAGTCGGGTACCAGGCAGTACTTC
j_call: TRBJ2-5; d_call: TRBD1; clone_size: few; v_call: TRBV5-1; cdr3_aa: CASSVGDRGREETQYF; cdr3_nt: TGCGCCAGCAGCGTGGGGGACAGGGGGCGCGAGGAGACCCAGTACTTC
j_call: TRBJ2-3; d_call: -; clone_size: few; v_call: TRBV4-2; cdr3_aa: CASSQDPAGTSTDTQYF; cdr3_nt: TGTGCCAGCAGCCAAGATCCGGCGGGGACTAGCACAGATACGCAGTATTTT
j_call: TRBJ2-3; d_call: -; clone_size: few; v_call: TRBV9; cdr3_aa: CASSKGGLQDTQYF; cdr3_nt: TGTGCCAGCAGCAAGGGGGGGCTCCAAGATACGCAGTATTTT
j_call: TRBJ2-3; d_call: -; clone_size: few; v_call: TRBV7-8; cdr3_aa: CASSSPGRGDTQYF; cdr3_nt: TGTGCCAGCAGCTCCCCAGGTAGGGGAGATACGCAGTATTTT